A single sample gave rise to the 32 T cell receptor beta chains below, sequenced in a study of blood T cell repertoires in COVID-19. The assay was immunoSEQ multiplex PCR, and TCRdb's table has in-frame clones only and misses some. The data hold more than 250,000 clones, with more than 70% observed a single time. The sequencing sample was made of PBMCs or T cells enriched from blood (not recorded which). All receptors derive from a woman aged 40 to 50 with acute COVID-19.

V and J are TRBV5-1 and TRBJ2-7; D is perhaps TRBD2 (6 bases). The length of the CDR3 is 17 residues. V dropped 0 bases and J dropped 4 bases, with 20 bases sitting between them. CDR1 is SGHRS, CDR2 YFSETQ, per germline. The chain's CDR3 is CASSLGWGDGGRYEQYF. CDR3 nucleotides: TGCGCCAGCAGCTTGGGTTGGGGGGACGGCGGAAGGTACGAGCAGTACTTC.

The chain links TRBV5-4 to TRBJ2-2; maybe TRBD2 (7 bases). CDR3 length equals 16 residues. V lost 4 bases to trimming and J lost 2 bases, with 15 bases between them. Germline CDR1 reads SGHNT; CDR2 reads YYREEE (reference sequence). The CDR3 DNA is TGTGCCAGCAGCACCCGGGGGGCGGGAAACACCGGGGAGCTGTTTTTT. Its translation: CASSTRGAGNTGELFF.

This chain links TRBV6-6 with TRBJ2-7; 8 nucleotides align to TRBD1. The CDR3 extends over 14 amino acids. The ends lost 0 bases at V and 4 bases at J; junction bases unmatched: 2. CDR1 and CDR2 (germline): MNHNY, SVGAGI (reference sequence). CDR3 protein: CASSYSTGGYEQYV. The DNA for the CDR3 is TGTGCCAGCAGTTACTCAACAGGGGGATACGAGCAGTACGTC.

The chain combines TRBV11-2 with TRBJ2-7; TRBD2 agrees at 12 bases. Trimming removed 0 bases from V and 6 bases from J; junction bases left unmatched: 12. CDR1 is SGHAT, CDR2 FQNNGV, per germline. The CDR3 runs 18 residues. CDR3 residues: CASSLEGGAGLAGSEQYF. In DNA form, the CDR3 reads TGTGCCAGCAGCTTAGAGGGGGGGGCAGGACTAGCGGGATCCGAGCAGTACTTC.

The rearrangement joins TRBV29-1 to TRBJ2-1; the match to TRBD2 covers 7 bases. Germline V gives CDR1 SQVTM, CDR2 ANQGSEA. This CDR3 contains 12 residues. V shed 8 bases, J shed 10 bases, and the junction held 11 bases outside the gene matches. The CDR3 bases are TGCAGCACACGACGAAATAGCGGGGAGCAGTTCTTC. It translates to CSTRRNSGEQFF.

The CDR3 bases are TGTGCCAGCAGCACACGTACTAGCGGTTACTCCTACGAGCAGTACTTC. This sequence encodes CASSTRTSGYSYEQYF. This chain uses TRBV7-9 with TRBJ2-7; TRBD2 matches at 8 bases. V lost 5 bases, J lost 0 bases, and 9 bases stayed unmatched. CDR3 length: 16 residues. Germline values: CDR1 SEHNR, CDR2 FQNEAQ (reference sequence).

The chain recombines TRBV18 with TRBJ2-3; no clear D. The germline V gene encodes CDR1 KGHSH and CDR2 LQKENI. V lost 4 bases to trimming and J lost 4 bases, with 9 bases between them. CDR3 length: 13 residues. The CDR3 nucleotides are TGTGCCAGCTCACAGCACCCCGCAGATACGCAGTATTTT. It codes for CASSQHPADTQYF.

A few counts support this clone. The chain couples TRBV18 to TRBJ1-3; D unresolved. Germline CDR1 is KGHSH and CDR2 is LQKENI. V lost 5 bases to trimming and J lost 0 bases, with 14 bases between them. The CDR3 has 16 amino acids. CDR3 loop: CASSATPAGSGNTIYF. Written as DNA, the CDR3 is TGTGCCAGCTCAGCGACACCGGCCGGCTCTGGAAACACCATATATTTT. The full variable domain, completed using reference TRBV18 and TRBJ1-3, is NAGVMQNPRHLVRRRGQEARLRCSPMKGHSHVYWYRQLPEEGLKFMVYLQKENIIDESGMPKERFSAEFPKEGPSILRIQQVVRGDSAAYFCASSATPAGSGNTIYFGEGSWLTVV.

This clone is a singleton in its sample. The J gene is TRBJ2-6, the V gene TRBV5-5; D not resolved. Trimming took off 3 bases at V and 0 bases at J, with 10 bases between the two ends. The CDR3 loop spans 16 amino acids. Germline CDR1 reads SGHKS; CDR2 reads YYEKEE (reference sequence). The CDR3 DNA follows: TGTGCCAGCAGCTCACTTAAGAGCTCTGGGGCCAACGTCCTGACTTTC. This gives the protein CASSSLKSSGANVLTF.

This chain uses TRBV19 with TRBJ2-5; 8 positions match TRBD1. The ends lost 3 bases at V and 4 bases at J; junction bases unmatched: 13. Germline V gene data show CDR1 as LNHDA and CDR2 as SQIVND (reference sequence). This CDR3 spans 17 amino acids. The CDR3 loop reads CASSIRARDRISETQYF. CDR3 nucleotides: TGTGCCAGTAGTATCCGAGCCCGGGACAGGATATCAGAGACCCAGTACTTC.

This clone was observed a single time. This chain uses TRBV4-1 with TRBJ1-4; D perhaps matches TRBD1 (6 bases). The germline V and J ends were trimmed by 0 bases and 4 bases, with 15 bases remaining between them. Looked up from germline, CDR1 is MGHRA and CDR2 is YSYEKL. This CDR3 region has 17 residues. The CDR3, as DNA: TGCGCCAGCAGCCAAGATGCTCCGACAGGAATTAATGAAAAACTGTTTTTT. It specifies CASSQDAPTGINEKLFF.

This sequence joins TRBV5-1 and TRBJ2-2; tentatively, D is TRBD2 (5 bases). Germline values: CDR1 SGHRS, CDR2 YFSETQ. Trimming removed 0 bases at V and 7 bases at J, with 16 bases between. The CDR3 totals 16 residues. The CDR3 region is CASSLDGLDIGGELFF. For the CDR3, the DNA is TGCGCCAGCAGCTTGGATGGACTGGATATTGGCGGGGAGCTGTTTTTT.

The J gene is TRBJ2-3, the V gene TRBV5-1; maybe TRBD2 (6 bases). The CDR3 has 15 amino acids. V lost 0 bases and J lost 3, with 11 bases in between. The germline gives CDR1 SGHRS, CDR2 YFSETQ. The CDR3 coding sequence is TGCGCCAGCAGCTTGGTTACAGGAGGGACAGATACGCAGTATTTT. This sequence encodes CASSLVTGGTDTQYF.

The chain recombines TRBV2 with TRBJ1-2, with D tentatively TRBD1 (5 bases). In germline, CDR1 is SNHLY, CDR2 FYNNEI. The CDR3 contains 12 residues. Trimming took 6 bases from V and 4 from J, leaving 9 bases between them. The CDR3 protein is CASSTGGYGYTF. DNA of the CDR3: TGTGCCAGCAGCACGGGGGGCTATGGCTACACCTTC.

CDR3 amino acids: CASSLGQGQETQYF. CDR3 nucleotides: TGTGCCAGCAGCTTAGGACAGGGCCAAGAGACCCAGTACTTC. The V and J genes are TRBV5-8 and TRBJ2-5; 8 bases are shared with TRBD1. After removal of 2 bases from V and 1 base from J, the junction contained 1 base not matched to a gene. The CDR3 extends over 14 amino acids. The V gene's germline CDR1 is SGHTS and CDR2 YDEGEE.

This clone was recorded a few times. The chain recombines TRBV5-1 with TRBJ1-4; TRBD1 agrees at 7 bases. The CDR3 has 15 residues. From germline, CDR1 is SGHRS and CDR2 YFSETQ. V dropped 2 bases and J dropped 6; count of bases not matched to a gene: 7. CDR3 amino acids: CASSFSDRSHEKLFF. Here the CDR3 DNA reads TGCGCCAGCAGCTTCTCGGACAGGAGCCATGAAAAACTGTTTTTT.

The rearrangement links TRBV7-9 to TRBJ1-1; D is perhaps TRBD1 (6 bases). The CDR3 is 15 amino acids. Germline values: CDR1 SEHNR, CDR2 FQNEAQ (reference sequence). Trimming took off 5 bases at V and 0 bases at J, with 13 bases between the two ends. CDR3 in DNA: TGTGCCAGCAGCAAACCGGGACATTTGAACACTGAAGCTTTCTTT. It specifies CASSKPGHLNTEAFF.

The sample holds one count of this clone. The chain links TRBV5-4 to TRBJ2-7; 7 nucleotides match TRBD1. Per germline, CDR1 SGHNT and CDR2 YYREEE (reference sequence). The CDR3 covers 14 residues. J gave up 4 bases and V 2 bases, and 6 bases lay outside the gene matches. CDR3 amino acids: CASSLGQERYEQYF. CDR3 in DNA: TGTGCCAGCAGCTTAGGACAGGAACGGTACGAGCAGTACTTC. Full variable domain (missing parts from reference TRBV5-4 and TRBJ2-7): ETGVTQSPTHLIKTRGQQVTLRCSSQSGHNTVSWYQQALGQGPQFIFQYYREEENGRGNFPPRFSGLQFPNYSSELNVNALELDDSALYLCASSLGQERYEQYFGPGTRLTVT.

V is TRBV12-3 or TRBV12-4 and J is TRBJ2-6; the match to TRBD1 covers 8 bases. After removal of 8 bases from V and 9 bases from J, the junction contained 6 bases not matched to a gene. The CDR3 covers 13 residues. CDR3 coding DNA: TGTGCCAGCTATAAAGGACAGGGCAACGTCCTGACTTTC. Its translation is CASYKGQGNVLTF.

The gene calls are TRBV5-1 and TRBJ1-5; tentatively, D is TRBD1 (5 bases). Germline CDR1 and CDR2: SGHRS and YFSETQ. V was shortened by 0 bases and J by 9 bases, with 13 bases between the two germline ends. This CDR3 comprises 14 residues. CDR3 nucleotide sequence: TGCGCCAGCAGCTTGGAGGCAGGGCCTGGGCCCCAGCATTTT. This gives the protein CASSLEAGPGPQHF.

This chain joins TRBV7-9 and TRBJ2-7; TRBD2 might be the D (6 bases). CDR3 length: 13 amino acids. Germline V CDR1 and CDR2: SEHNR, FQNEAQ (reference sequence). Trimming pared 3 bases from V and 5 bases from J, leaving 11 bases between. Written as DNA, the CDR3 is TGTGCCAGCAGCTTTTGGAGGGGTGACGAGCAGTACGTC. Amino acid sequence: CASSFWRGDEQYV.

V usage is TRBV7-9 and J usage is TRBJ2-1; D gene unclear. The CDR3 runs 18 residues. V was trimmed by 1 base and J by 0 bases, leaving 16 bases between them. Germline V gene lookup returns CDR1 SEHNR and CDR2 FQNEAQ (reference sequence). CDR3 nucleotides: TGTGCCAGCAGCTTAGAACCTCTATCGTCGAGCTCCTACAATGAGCAGTTCTTC. It yields the protein CASSLEPLSSSSYNEQFF. Full variable domain (rest looked up from reference TRBV7-9 and TRBJ2-1): DTGVSQNPRHKITKRGQNVTFRCDPISEHNRLYWYRQTLGQGPEFLTYFQNEAQLEKSRLLSDRFSAERPKGSFSTLEIQRTEQGDSAMYLCASSLEPLSSSSYNEQFFGPGTRLTVL.

This chain joins TRBV24-1 and TRBJ2-4; 10 positions match TRBD2. Looked up from germline, CDR1 is KGHDR and CDR2 is SFDVKD. This CDR3 is 17 amino acids long. Trimming took 2 bases from V and 8 from J; bases not matched to a gene: 11. CDR3 in amino acids: CATSDSGSSGRWDIQYF. The CDR3 coding sequence is TGTGCCACCAGTGATTCGGGGTCTAGCGGGAGATGGGACATTCAGTACTTC.

This sequence joins TRBV9 and TRBJ2-7, with 11 bases identical to TRBD2. The germline gives CDR1 SGDLS, CDR2 YYNGEE. V lost 2 bases and J lost 6; bases outside the gene matches: 10. The CDR3 is 16 residues long. The CDR3 DNA follows: TGTGCCAGCAGCGTCTGCGGGACTAGCGGTTTGTTCGAGCAGTACGTC. Protein product: CASSVCGTSGLFEQYV.

This clone was counted a few times. V and J are TRBV11-2 and TRBJ1-2; maybe TRBD1 (6 bases). The CDR3 sequence is 14 residues long. Germline V CDR1 and CDR2: SGHAT, FQNNGV. Trimming took off 1 base at V and 4 bases at J, with 10 bases between the two ends. CDR3 sequence: CASSLVIQGYGYTF. The DNA for the CDR3 is TGTGCCAGCAGCTTAGTCATACAGGGCTATGGCTACACCTTC.

The sample holds a few counts of this clone. This sequence joins TRBV18 and TRBJ2-7, with D possibly being TRBD2 (6 bases). From germline, CDR1 is KGHSH and CDR2 LQKENI. The CDR3 has 16 residues. Trimming cost V 0 bases and J 3 bases, with 15 bases left between them. The CDR3 DNA reads TGTGCCAGCTCACCACCACGAGCGGGCGGACTCTACGAGCAGTACGTC. Encoded protein: CASSPPRAGGLYEQYV.

DNA of the CDR3: TGTGCCAGCAGTTACTCAGTTGGGCTCCTGAACACTGAAGCTTTCTTT. Amino acid sequence: CASSYSVGLLNTEAFF. The V gene is TRBV6-5, the J gene TRBJ1-1; D is uncertain. Germline V gene lookup returns CDR1 MNHEY and CDR2 SVGAGI. V was shortened by 0 bases and J by 0 bases, with 11 bases between the two germline ends. This CDR3 is built from 16 residues.

The chain is built from TRBV6-5 and TRBJ1-6; a possible D gene is TRBD1 (5 bases). CDR3 length: 14 amino acids. The V end lost 7 bases, the J end lost 7 bases, and 14 bases lay between the germline ends. Germline CDR1 is MNHEY and CDR2 is SVGAGI. The CDR3 spells CASTLTGANSPLHF. The DNA of the CDR3 is TGTGCCAGCACCCTAACAGGAGCCAATTCACCCCTCCACTTT.

The chain employs TRBV27 and TRBJ1-2, with no clear D. The germline V gene encodes CDR1 MNHEY and CDR2 SMNVEV (reference sequence). Trimming cost V 5 bases and J 4 bases, with 11 bases left between them. This CDR3 has 13 amino acids. The DNA for the CDR3 is TGTGCCAGCAGTCCGGGTATCGGCTATGGCTACACCTTC. Translating gives CASSPGIGYGYTF.

This clone was found a few times. This rearrangement joins TRBV7-2 to TRBJ2-5; TRBD1 agrees at 8 bases. The CDR3 is made up of 14 amino acids. Germline-derived CDR1 and CDR2 are SGHTA and FQGNSA. V was pared by 6 bases and J by 7 bases, with 10 bases of the junction left unmatched. Here the CDR3 reads CASSVDRGRGTQYF. For the CDR3, the DNA is TGTGCCAGCAGTGTCGACAGGGGTCGGGGGACCCAGTACTTC.

The V gene is TRBV24-1, the J gene TRBJ2-1; a weak D match, TRBD1 (7 bases). The CDR3 loop spans 13 amino acids. Germline V CDR1 and CDR2: KGHDR, SFDVKD. The germline V and J ends were trimmed by 9 bases and 2 bases, with 10 bases remaining between them. Written as DNA, the CDR3 is TGTGCCACCCAGGGGGAGGCCTACAATGAGCAGTTCTTC. Translated: CATQGEAYNEQFF.

V usage is TRBV6-5 and J usage is TRBJ1-4; D not certain. Between the trimmed V and J ends, which lost 2 bases and 5 bases, there was a span of 15 bases. CDR3 length: 16 residues. CDR1 is MNHEY and CDR2 is SVGAGI in the germline V gene. The CDR3 here is CASSYISGRRNEKLFF. CDR3 nucleotides: TGTGCCAGCAGTTACATATCGGGTCGGAGGAATGAAAAACTGTTTTTT.